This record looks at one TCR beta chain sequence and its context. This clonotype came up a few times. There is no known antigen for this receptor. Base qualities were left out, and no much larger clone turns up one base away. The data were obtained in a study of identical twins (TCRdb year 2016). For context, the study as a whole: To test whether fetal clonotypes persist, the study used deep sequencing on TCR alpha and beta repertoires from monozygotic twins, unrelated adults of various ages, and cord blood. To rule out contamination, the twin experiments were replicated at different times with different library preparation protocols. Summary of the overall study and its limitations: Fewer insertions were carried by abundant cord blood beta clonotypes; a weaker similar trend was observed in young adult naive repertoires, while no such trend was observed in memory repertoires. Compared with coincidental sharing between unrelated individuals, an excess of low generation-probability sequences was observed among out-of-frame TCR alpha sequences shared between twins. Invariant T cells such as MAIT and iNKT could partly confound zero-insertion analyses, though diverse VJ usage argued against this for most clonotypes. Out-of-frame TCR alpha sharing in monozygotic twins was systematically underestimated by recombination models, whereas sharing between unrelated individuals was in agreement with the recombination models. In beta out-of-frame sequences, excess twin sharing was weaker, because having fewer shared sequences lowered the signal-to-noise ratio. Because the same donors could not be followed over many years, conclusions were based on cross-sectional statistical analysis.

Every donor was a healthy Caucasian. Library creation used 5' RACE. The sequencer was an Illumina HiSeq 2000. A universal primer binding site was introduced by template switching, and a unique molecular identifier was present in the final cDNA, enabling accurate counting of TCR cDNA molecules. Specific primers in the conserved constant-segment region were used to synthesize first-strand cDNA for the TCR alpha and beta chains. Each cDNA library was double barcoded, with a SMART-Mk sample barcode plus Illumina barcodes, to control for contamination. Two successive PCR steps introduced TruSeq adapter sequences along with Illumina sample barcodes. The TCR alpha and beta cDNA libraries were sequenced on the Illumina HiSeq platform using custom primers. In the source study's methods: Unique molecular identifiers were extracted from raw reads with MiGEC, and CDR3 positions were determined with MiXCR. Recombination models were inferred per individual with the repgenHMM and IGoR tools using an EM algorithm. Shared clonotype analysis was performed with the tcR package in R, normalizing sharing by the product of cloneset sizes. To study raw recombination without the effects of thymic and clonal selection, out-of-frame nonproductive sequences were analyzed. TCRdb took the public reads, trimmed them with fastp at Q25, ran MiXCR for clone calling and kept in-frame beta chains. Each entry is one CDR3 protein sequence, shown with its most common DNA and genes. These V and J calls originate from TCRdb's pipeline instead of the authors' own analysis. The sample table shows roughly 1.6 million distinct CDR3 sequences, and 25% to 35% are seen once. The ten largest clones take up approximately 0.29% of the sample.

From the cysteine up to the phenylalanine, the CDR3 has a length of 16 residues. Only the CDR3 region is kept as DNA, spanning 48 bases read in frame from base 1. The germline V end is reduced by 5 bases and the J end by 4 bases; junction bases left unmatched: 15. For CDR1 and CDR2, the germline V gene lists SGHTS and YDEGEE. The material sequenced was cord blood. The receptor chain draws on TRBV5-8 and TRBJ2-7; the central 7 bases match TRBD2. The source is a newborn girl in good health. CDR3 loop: CASRFGGSAIPYEQYF. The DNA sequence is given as TGTGCCAGCAGATTCGGCGGGAGCGCGATCCCGTACGAGCAGTACTTC.